One TCR beta chain is described in this entry. The V and J ends lost 2 bases and 4 bases respectively, with 6 bases between them. Germline CDR1 ENHRY, CDR2 SYGVKD. This CDR3 is built from 14 residues. The source of the sample is a study of CD8+CD57+ T cells in acquired aplastic anemia. Genomic DNA acted as the template from which TCR beta VDJ combination and CDR3 sequence profiling were carried out. TCRdb re-called the reads with MiXCR, one entry per CDR3 protein. The table shows under 250,000 distinct CDR3 sequences, with roughly 35% occurring only once. This chain connects TRBV10-3 to TRBJ1-6, with D uncertain. The sequence derives from a human donor in good health, serving as a control. The sample was sorted CD4+, CD8+, or CD8+CD57+ T cells (not recorded which) from PBMCs. The CDR3 DNA follows: TGTGCCATCAGTGAGGGACCTTATAATTCACCCCTCCACTTT. Its translation is CAISEGPYNSPLHF.